This TCR beta chain comes out of a study of cytomegalovirus exposure and HLA in healthy donors. Primers: 60 Vbeta forward and 13 Jbeta reverse. The protocol was immunoSEQ multiplex PCR, while the TCRdb copy is restricted to in-frame clones and leaves out a portion. The data contain 150,000 to 200,000 clones, about 10% of them singletons. The trim removed 4 bases at V and 2 bases at J, leaving 4 bases unmatched. The V gene's germline CDR1 is SSHAT and CDR2 FNYEAQ (reference sequence). This CDR3 spans 15 amino acids. This clone appeared a few times. Sequencing used PBMCs. The chain carries TRBV7-7 and TRBJ2-1, with 8 bases fitting TRBD1. The receptor was derived from a woman in her 30s in good health and CMV-seropositive. CDR3 in amino acids: CASSSDRGPYNEQFF. CDR3 sequence (DNA): TGTGCCAGCAGCTCCGACAGGGGACCCTACAATGAGCAGTTCTTC.